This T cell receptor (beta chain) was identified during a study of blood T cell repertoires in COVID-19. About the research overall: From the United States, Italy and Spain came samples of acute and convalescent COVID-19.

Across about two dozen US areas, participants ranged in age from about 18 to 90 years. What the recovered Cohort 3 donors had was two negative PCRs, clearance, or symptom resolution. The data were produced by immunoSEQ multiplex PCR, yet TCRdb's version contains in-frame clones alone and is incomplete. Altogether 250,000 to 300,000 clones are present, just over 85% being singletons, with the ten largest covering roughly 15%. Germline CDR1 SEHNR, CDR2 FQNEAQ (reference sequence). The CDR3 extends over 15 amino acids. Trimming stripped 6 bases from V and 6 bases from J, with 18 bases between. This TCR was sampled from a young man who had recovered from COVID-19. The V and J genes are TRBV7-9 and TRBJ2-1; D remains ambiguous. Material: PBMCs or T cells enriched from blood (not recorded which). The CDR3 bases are TGTGCCAGCAGACCGCCCCCGAGGCTCGGCAATGAGCAGTTCTTC. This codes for CASRPPPRLGNEQFF.